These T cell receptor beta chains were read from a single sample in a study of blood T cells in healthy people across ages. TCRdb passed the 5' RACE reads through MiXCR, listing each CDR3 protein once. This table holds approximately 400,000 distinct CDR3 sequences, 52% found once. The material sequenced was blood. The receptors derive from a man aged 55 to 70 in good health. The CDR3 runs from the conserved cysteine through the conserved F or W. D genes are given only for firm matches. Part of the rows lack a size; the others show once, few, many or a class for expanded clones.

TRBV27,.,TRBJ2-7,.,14,TGTGCCAGCAACAGGGTAGCGAACTCCTACGAGCAGTACTTC,CASNRVANSYEQYF
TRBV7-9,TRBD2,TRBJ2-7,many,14,TGTGCCAGCAGCCCTAGCGGGAGAAGAGACGAGCAGTACTTC,CASSPSGRRDEQYF
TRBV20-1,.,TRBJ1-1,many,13,TGCAGTGCTAGGCAGCAGCAGAGGACTGAAGCTTTCTTT,CSARQQQRTEAFF
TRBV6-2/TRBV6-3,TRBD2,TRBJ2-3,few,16,TGTGCCAGCAGTCCCCGGACTAGCGGATTCACAGATACGCAGTATTTT,CASSPRTSGFTDTQYF
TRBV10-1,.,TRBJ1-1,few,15,TGCGCCAGCATTCTCGGGAAAGGGGTAGTTGAGGAAGCTTTCTTT,CASILGKGVVEEAFF
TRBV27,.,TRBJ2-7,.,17,TGTGCCAGCAGTCCGCTGGCCTGGGGCGGTCTCTCCTACGAGCAGTACTTC,CASSPLAWGGLSYEQYF
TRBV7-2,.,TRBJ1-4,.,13,TGTGCCAGCAGCCCAGGCAGGAATGAAAAACTGTTTTTT,CASSPGRNEKLFF
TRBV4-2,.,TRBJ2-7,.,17,TGTACCAGCAGCCAAGTTGAATGGGGCCTCTCCTACAATGAGCAGTACTTC,CTSSQVEWGLSYNEQYF
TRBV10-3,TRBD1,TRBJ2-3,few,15,TGTGCCATCACCGTCGGCCAGGGGGGCACAGATACGCAGTATTTT,CAITVGQGGTDTQYF
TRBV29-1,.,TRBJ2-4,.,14,TGCAGCGTTGAAATGATGGCCGCTGGGAACATTCAGTACTTC,CSVEMMAAGNIQYF
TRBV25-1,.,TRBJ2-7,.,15,TGTGCCAGCAGTGATGTCGGCCGTCCCGGGGACGAGCAGTACTTC,CASSDVGRPGDEQYF
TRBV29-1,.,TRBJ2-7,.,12,TGCAGCGTTGAAGATACCCCGAACGAGCAGTACTTC,CSVEDTPNEQYF
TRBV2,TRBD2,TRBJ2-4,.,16,TGTGCCTGCAGTCCGCGGGGGGCCCTAAAATACAATGAGCAGTACTTC,CACSPRGALKYNEQYF
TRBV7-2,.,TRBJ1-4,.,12,TGTGCCAGCAGCGCCCGGGGGGCAAAACTGTTTTTT,CASSARGAKLFF
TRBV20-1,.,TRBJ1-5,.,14,TGCAGTGCTAGAGAAGGGGCCGGGATTCAGCCCCAGCATTTT,CSAREGAGIQPQHF
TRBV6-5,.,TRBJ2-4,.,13,TGTGCCAGCAGTCAAAGAGCCAAAAACATTCAGTACTTC,CASSQRAKNIQYF
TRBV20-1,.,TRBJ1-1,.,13,TGCAGTGCTAGGTGGGACATTCGCGGAGAAGCTTTCTTT,CSARWDIRGEAFF
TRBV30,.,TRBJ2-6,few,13,TGTGCCTGGAGTCCCGGGACGGCCAACGTCCTGACTTTC,CAWSPGTANVLTF
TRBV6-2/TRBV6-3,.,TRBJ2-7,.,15,TGTGCCAGCAGTTCCTACAGGGACTTAGCCTACGAGCAGTACTTC,CASSSYRDLAYEQYF
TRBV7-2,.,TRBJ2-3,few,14,TGTGCCAGCAGCTCCTCACTCGGCACAGATACGCAGTATTTT,CASSSSLGTDTQYF
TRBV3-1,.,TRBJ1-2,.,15,TGTGCCAGCAGCCAATTCCGGGACGGCCTTTATGGCTACACCTTC,CASSQFRDGLYGYTF
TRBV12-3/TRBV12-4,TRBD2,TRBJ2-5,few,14,TGTGCCAGTAGTTTCGCGGGGGGGCTAGAGACCCAGTACTTC,CASSFAGGLETQYF
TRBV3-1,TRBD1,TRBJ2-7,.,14,TGTGCCAGCAGCCTCAGGACAGGGCCCAGGGAGCAGTACTTC,CASSLRTGPREQYF
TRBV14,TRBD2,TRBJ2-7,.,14,TGTGCCAGCAGGCTAGCGGGAGAAAGGTACGAGCAGTACTTC,CASRLAGERYEQYF
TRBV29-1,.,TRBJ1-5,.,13,TGCAGCGTTCGGGCAGGGGAGGATCAGCCCCAGCATTTT,CSVRAGEDQPQHF
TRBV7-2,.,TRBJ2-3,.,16,TGTGCCAGCAGCCCCCAAGGGTCTAGCAGCACAGATACGCAGTATTTT,CASSPQGSSSTDTQYF
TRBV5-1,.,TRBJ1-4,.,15,TGCGCCAGCAGCTTGACGCCTTTGGGCCGGGAAAAACTGTTTTTT,CASSLTPLGREKLFF
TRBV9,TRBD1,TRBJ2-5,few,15,TGTGCCAGCAGCGGAACGACAGGGGGCCCCGAGACCCAGTACTTC,CASSGTTGGPETQYF
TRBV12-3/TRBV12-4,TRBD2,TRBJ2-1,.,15,TGTGCCAGCAGACAAAGCGGGGGGGCAGCAAATGAGCAGTTCTTC,CASRQSGGAANEQFF
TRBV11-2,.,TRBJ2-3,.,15,TGTGCCAGCAGCTTCAGGGGACTACTGCCGAATACGCAGTATTTT,CASSFRGLLPNTQYF
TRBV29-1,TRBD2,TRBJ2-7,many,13,TGCAGCGGGCGGACTAGCGGGACCTACGAGCAGTACTTC,CSGRTSGTYEQYF
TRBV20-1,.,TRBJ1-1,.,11,TGCAGTGCTAGAGATACGGCCGAAGCTTTCTTT,CSARDTAEAFF